This T cell receptor beta chain stems from a study of shared clonotypes between healthy human individuals. Whole-study context: CD4 naive cells filled three plates per donor, CD4 memory three, CD8 naive two and CD8 memory one. Study-wide findings and caveats: The diversity represented, both genetic and in exposure history, was limited by few donors.

Genomic DNA belonging to each subset was distributed in equal measure over several immunoSEQ plates. The data were produced by immunoSEQ multiplex PCR, yet TCRdb's version contains in-frame clones alone and is incomplete. The table has about 2.5 million clones, 92% seen once. Trimming took 0 bases from V and 5 from J, leaving 10 bases between them. The CDR3 has 14 residues. Germline V lookup: CDR1 SGHTA, CDR2 FQGNSA. CD4+ cells underwent separation, giving CD45RA+ naive and CD45RA-negative memory subsets. For this clone: As yet, its antigen is unknown. Other DNA variants within this sample encode the same CDR3.

The chain combines TRBV7-2 with TRBJ2-5; TRBD1 might be the D (5 bases). The TCR sequence derives from a man younger than 30 in good health. Some clones in this sample may be carry-over from other donors' samples. Input material: naive CD4+ T cells from PBMCs. Subset meaning: CD45RA+ positively selected. As DNA, the CDR3 is TGTGCCAGCAGCTTAGCGCAGGGAAGGGAGACCCAGTACTTC. Translation: CASSLAQGRETQYF.